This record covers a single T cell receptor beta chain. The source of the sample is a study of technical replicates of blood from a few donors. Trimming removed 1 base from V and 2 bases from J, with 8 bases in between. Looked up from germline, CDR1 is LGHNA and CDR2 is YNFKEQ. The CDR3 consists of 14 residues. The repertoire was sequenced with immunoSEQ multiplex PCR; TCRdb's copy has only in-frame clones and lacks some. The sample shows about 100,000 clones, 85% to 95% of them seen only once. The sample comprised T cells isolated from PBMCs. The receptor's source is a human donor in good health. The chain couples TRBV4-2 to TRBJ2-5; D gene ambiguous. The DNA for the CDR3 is TGTGCCAGCAGCCAAGGTAACAGACAAGAGACCCAGTACTTC. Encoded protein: CASSQGNRQETQYF.